This TCR beta chain was found in a study of T cells in pancreatic ductal adenocarcinoma. Surgery without prior neoadjuvant therapy was the treatment of the selected pancreatic ductal adenocarcinoma patients. The assay was immunoSEQ multiplex PCR, and TCRdb's table has in-frame clones only and misses some. The sample lists roughly 10,000 clones; over 60% were seen once. V lost 6 bases to trimming and J lost 2 bases; unmatched junction nucleotides: 7. This CDR3 spans 13 amino acids. The germline CDR1 and CDR2 sequences are SQVTM and ANQGSEA. The sequenced material came from pancreatic tumor tissue. This sequence was found in a human donor with pancreatic ductal adenocarcinoma. The chain links TRBV29-1 to TRBJ2-7; 7 nucleotides align to TRBD1. The chain's CDR3 is CSVRDSAAYEQYF. CDR3 in DNA: TGCAGCGTGAGGGACAGTGCGGCCTACGAGCAGTACTTC.